This T cell receptor (beta chain) was identified during a study of cytomegalovirus exposure and HLA in healthy donors. The V gene's germline CDR1 is SEHNR and CDR2 FQNEAQ (reference sequence). The CDR3 is made up of 13 amino acids. V lost 3 bases, J lost 5 bases, and 10 bases lay in between. PCR used 60 Vbeta primers and 13 Jbeta primers. This table comes from immunoSEQ multiplex PCR, and its TCRdb copy is limited to in-frame clones, with some not included. The sample lists about 270,000 clones, 72% occurring once. The source of this sequence is a female donor in good health and CMV-seronegative. The chain joins TRBV7-9 to TRBJ2-5; D unclear. Sequencing was done on a sample of PBMCs. This CDR3 is CASSFVSPETQYF. DNA for the CDR3: TGTGCCAGCAGCTTTGTGTCTCCCGAGACCCAGTACTTC.